The clone carrying this T cell receptor beta chain has only a few counts. PCR was performed a second time for about 7 to 11 cycles using a sample-barcoded 5' primer and a J-beta primer mix. TCRdb re-analysed the 5' RACE reads in MiXCR, keeping a single row per CDR3 protein. The sample lists 1.4 million to 1.5 million distinct CDR3 sequences; around 42% were seen once. Per the germline V gene, CDR1 is DFQATT and CDR2 is SNEGSKA (reference sequence). V lost 5 bases and J lost 4; bases outside the gene matches: 12. The CDR3 spans 15 residues. The data derive from a study of blood T cells in healthy people across ages. Study overall: Template switching captured about one barcoded beta molecule per two T cells.

The clonotype comes from a woman under 30 in good health. What was sequenced was blood. The genes are TRBV20-1 and TRBJ2-7, with TRBD2 matching 9 bases. CDR3 loop: CSARVSGSGSYEQYF. Here the CDR3 DNA reads TGCAGTGCTCGGGTCAGTGGTAGCGGGAGTTACGAGCAGTACTTC.